This TCR beta chain stems from a study of T cell responses to AZD1222 COVID-19 vaccine. Overall study: Pooling was applied to second doses at about 4 or about 12 weeks. Findings of the study overall: Baseline seropositives among AZD1222 recipients totaled only five or six. Donor demographics were predominantly white British with a female majority; clonal diversity may be underestimated.

This clone was seen a handful of times. The antigen remains unidentified. The V end lost 4 bases, the J end lost 3 bases, and 9 bases lay between the germline ends. Germline V gives CDR1 MDHEN, CDR2 SYDVKM. This CDR3 has 14 residues. Clones were sequenced by immunoSEQ multiplex PCR, and TCRdb holds only the in-frame ones, with some missing. This table has some 130,000 clones, 84% appearing once. The receptor's source is an adult in good health. V usage is TRBV28 and J usage is TRBJ2-2, with D perhaps TRBD1 or TRBD2 (6 bases each). The sample was peripheral blood, taken on day 0 of AZD1222 vaccination. The CDR3 protein is CASSWRGYTGELFF. Here the CDR3 DNA reads TGTGCCAGCAGTTGGAGGGGGTACACCGGGGAGCTGTTTTTT.